These T cell receptor beta chains were read from a single sample in a study of CD8 T cells in Susac syndrome. TCRdb reprocessed the immunoSEQ multiplex PCR reads via MiXCR and lists one record per CDR3 protein. The sample lists 180,000 or so distinct CDR3 sequences; roughly 94% were seen once. Sequencing was carried out using CD4+ T cells from PBMCs. The receptors were gathered from a human donor with Susac syndrome. Each CDR3 is given without its conserved first and last residue. D genes are given only for firm matches.

j_call | d_call | v_call | cdr3_aa
TRBJ2-4 | NA | TRBV20-1 | SGGFDIQY
TRBJ2-7 | TRBD1 | TRBV15 | ATSRPPGQAAYEQY
TRBJ2-1 | TRBD2 | TRBV19 | ATQDPGLAQDEQF
TRBJ2-7 | TRBD2 | TRBV4-2 | ASSPRTSGRPRGAYEQY
TRBJ1-1 | TRBD1 | TRBV5-4 | ASSSGQGSSTEAF
TRBJ2-3 | NA | TRBV11-2 | ASSPFTDTQY
TRBJ2-3 | NA | TRBV20-1 | SARDLMQGTDTQY
TRBJ2-7 | NA | TRBV12-3/TRBV12-4 | ASSLFGKPYEQY
TRBJ2-3 | NA | TRBV28 | ASKGPGVTDTQY
TRBJ2-5 | TRBD2 | TRBV9 | ASSPETSGRPWQETQY
TRBJ2-1 | NA | TRBV7-2 | ASSFEGGTYNEQF
TRBJ1-4 | NA | TRBV27 | ASSPRSALREKLF
TRBJ1-3 | NA | TRBV5-1 | ASSWGVSGNTIY
TRBJ1-6 | TRBD1 | TRBV9 | ASSAMGTDNSPLH
TRBJ2-7 | TRBD1 | TRBV3-1 | ASSPVGTGNEQY
TRBJ2-5 | TRBD2 | TRBV18 | ASSPSGRALETQY
TRBJ2-5 | NA | TRBV2 | ASKVHQETQY
TRBJ2-3 | NA | TRBV27 | ASSLGGASTDTQY
TRBJ2-3 | TRBD2 | TRBV27 | ASSSREGDTQY
TRBJ2-1 | NA | TRBV4-2 | ASSQRLVSNEQF
TRBJ2-1 | TRBD2 | TRBV30 | AWGALAGVGEQF
TRBJ1-5 | NA | TRBV19 | ASCQVAGGNQPQH
TRBJ2-1 | TRBD1 | TRBV29-1 | SVVAFGQGLDNEQF
TRBJ1-1 | TRBD1 | TRBV23-1 | ASKHRGYTEAF
TRBJ1-1 | NA | TRBV20-1 | SARVAGTEAF
TRBJ1-5 | NA | TRBV19 | ASIPEWGANNQPQH
TRBJ1-5 | NA | TRBV21-1 | ASSLDRGHDQPQH
TRBJ2-5 | NA | TRBV20-1 | SARLLQETQY
TRBJ1-2 | NA | TRBV5-1 | ASSLDPVDYGYT
TRBJ2-7 | NA | TRBV29-1 | SVRTNSYEQY
TRBJ1-2 | NA | TRBV3-1 | ASSQDLNIANYGYT
TRBJ1-1 | NA | TRBV12-3/TRBV12-4 | ASNRGIGTEAF
TRBJ2-3 | NA | TRBV9 | ASSFARYTDTQY
TRBJ2-2 | NA | TRBV27 | ASSSARSGELF
TRBJ2-1 | NA | TRBV7-2 | ASSLVGQSGGASNEQF
TRBJ1-1 | NA | TRBV3-1 | ASSSDGRNTEAF
TRBJ1-1 | NA | TRBV29-1 | SVEVMNTEAF
TRBJ1-2 | TRBD1 | TRBV9 | ARLQGDRNYGYT
TRBJ2-7 | TRBD2 | TRBV29-1 | SVEEGGTRYEQY
TRBJ1-2 | NA | TRBV7-2 | ASSLGHYGYT
TRBJ1-2 | NA | TRBV3-1 | ASSARTNGYT
TRBJ2-7 | NA | TRBV20-1 | SARVAGTYEQY
TRBJ2-3 | NA | TRBV4-3 | ASSQSGAADTQY
TRBJ1-5 | NA | TRBV27 | ASSLTFGNQPQH
TRBJ2-7 | TRBD2 | TRBV9 | ASSAGLVPYEQY